This T cell receptor (beta chain) was profiled in a study of read filtering for tumor transcriptome and immune sequencing. The library was built from about 370 ng RNA with molecular barcoded adaptors for alpha/delta and beta/gamma chains. One entry per CDR3 protein results from TCRdb running MiXCR on the reads. The sample records about 62,000 distinct CDR3 sequences, roughly 18% being singletons. This CDR3 has 16 residues. CDR1 and CDR2 from the germline V gene are LNHDA and SQIVND (reference sequence). V lost 5 bases and J lost 4, with 18 bases in between. This clonotype appeared many times. This chain connects TRBV19 to TRBJ2-1, with D perhaps TRBD2 (6 bases). The sequence was obtained from a donor at least 40 years old with multiple myeloma. Sequenced input: a population of CD138-negative cells sorted from bone marrow. This chain's CDR3 is CASSPRYAGKYNEQFF. The CDR3 DNA is TGTGCCAGTAGTCCCCGATATGCGGGAAAGTACAATGAGCAGTTCTTC.